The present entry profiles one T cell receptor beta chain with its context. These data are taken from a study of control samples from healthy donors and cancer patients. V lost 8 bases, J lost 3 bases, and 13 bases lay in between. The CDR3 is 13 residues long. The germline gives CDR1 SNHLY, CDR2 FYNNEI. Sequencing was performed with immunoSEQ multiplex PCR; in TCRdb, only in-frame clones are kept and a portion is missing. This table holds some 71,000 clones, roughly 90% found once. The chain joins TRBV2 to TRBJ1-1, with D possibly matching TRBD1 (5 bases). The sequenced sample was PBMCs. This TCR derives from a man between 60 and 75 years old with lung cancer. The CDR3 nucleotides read TGTGCCAGCGGTCGCGGGGCCGACACTGAAGCTTTCTTT. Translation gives CASGRGADTEAFF.